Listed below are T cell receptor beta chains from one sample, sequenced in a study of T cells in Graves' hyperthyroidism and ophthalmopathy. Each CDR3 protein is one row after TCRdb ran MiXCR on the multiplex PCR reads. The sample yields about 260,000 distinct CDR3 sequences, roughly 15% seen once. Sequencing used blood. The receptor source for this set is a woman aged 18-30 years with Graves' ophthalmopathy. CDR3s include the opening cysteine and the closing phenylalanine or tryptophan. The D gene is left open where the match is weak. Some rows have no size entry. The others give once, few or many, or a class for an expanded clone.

CASSLERQGRNTEAFF,TGTGCCAGCAGCTTGGAACGACAGGGGAGGAACACTGAAGCTTTCTTT,TRBV7-9,many,TRBD1,TRBJ1-1
CASGPLGKEETQYF,TGTGCCAGCGGTCCCCTGGGCAAGGAAGAGACCCAGTACTTC,TRBV3-1,-,-,TRBJ2-5
CATSSYTSGNTGELFF,TGTGCCACCAGCAGTTACACTAGCGGGAACACCGGGGAGCTGTTTTTT,TRBV15,many,TRBD2,TRBJ2-2
CASSTRRETQYF,TGTGCCAGCAGCACTAGACGGGAGACCCAGTACTTC,TRBV28,many,-,TRBJ2-5
CASSLRSSGRTITYNEQFF,TGTGCCAGCAGCTTGCGGAGCAGCGGGAGGACCATAACTTACAATGAGCAGTTCTTC,TRBV5-8,-,TRBD2,TRBJ2-1
CAWNLATQETQYF,TGTGCCTGGAACCTAGCGACCCAAGAGACCCAGTACTTC,TRBV30,many,-,TRBJ2-5
CASSFLGATGELFF,TGTGCCAGCAGTTTTTTAGGGGCCACCGGGGAGCTGTTTTTT,TRBV27,-,-,TRBJ2-2
CATSGSVGTGELFF,TGTGCCACCAGTGGTTCGGTGGGCACCGGGGAGCTGTTTTTT,TRBV24-1,many,-,TRBJ2-2
CAWSGPGGQHYNEQFF,TGTGCCTGGAGTGGACCGGGGGGCCAGCACTACAATGAGCAGTTCTTC,TRBV30,-,-,TRBJ2-1
CASSEVAELNTEAFF,TGTGCCAGCAGTGAAGTAGCAGAACTGAACACTGAAGCTTTCTTT,TRBV6-1,many,-,TRBJ1-1